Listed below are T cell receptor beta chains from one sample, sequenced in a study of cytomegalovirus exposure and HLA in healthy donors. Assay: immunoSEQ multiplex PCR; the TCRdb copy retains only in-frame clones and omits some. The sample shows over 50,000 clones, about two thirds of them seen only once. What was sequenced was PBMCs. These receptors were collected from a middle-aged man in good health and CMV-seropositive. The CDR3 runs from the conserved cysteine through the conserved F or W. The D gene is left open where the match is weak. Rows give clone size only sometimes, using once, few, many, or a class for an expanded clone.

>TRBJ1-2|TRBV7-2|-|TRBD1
TGTGCCAGCAGCTTAGGGGGGGACAGGGGTTATGGCTACACCTTC
CASSLGGDRGYGYTF
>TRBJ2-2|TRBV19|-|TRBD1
TGTGCCAGTAGTCCCCTAGGACAGGGAAACCGTAACGGGGAGCTGTTTTTT
CASSPLGQGNRNGELFF
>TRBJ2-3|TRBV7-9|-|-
TGTGCCAGCAGCTTAGTGGCCCGCGGTACGCAGTATTTT
CASSLVARGTQYF
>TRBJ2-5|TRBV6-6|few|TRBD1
TGTGCCAGCAGACCCCGGACAGGGAAGTTGGAGCAGTACTTC
CASRPRTGKLEQYF
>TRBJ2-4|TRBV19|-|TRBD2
TGTGCCAGTATGGGGACTAGCGGGAGGGTAAACATTCAGTACTTC
CASMGTSGRVNIQYF
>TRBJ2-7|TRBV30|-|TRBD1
TGTGCCTGGAGTGTAGGGACAGGCCCCTACGAGCAGTACTTC
CAWSVGTGPYEQYF
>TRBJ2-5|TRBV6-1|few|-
TGTGCCAGCAGTGAGGTCAGGGCGGCTTGGAAGACCCAGTACTTC
CASSEVRAAWKTQYF
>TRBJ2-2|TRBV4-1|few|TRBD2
TGCGCCAGCAGCCAAGATAGGGTGGAGCGGGGAGCGAACACCGGGGAGCTGTTTTTT
CASSQDRVERGANTGELFF
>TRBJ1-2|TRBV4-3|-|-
TGCGCCAGCAGCCAAGATTCGGGGGGGTTTCATGGCTACACCTTC
CASSQDSGGFHGYTF
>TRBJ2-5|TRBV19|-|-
TGTGCCAGTAGAACAGAAGAGACCCAGTACTTC
CASRTEETQYF
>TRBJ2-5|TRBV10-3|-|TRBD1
TGTGCCATCAGTTTGACAGGGAGTTTGGAGACCCAGTACTTC
CAISLTGSLETQYF
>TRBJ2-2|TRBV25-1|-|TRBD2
TGTGCCAGCAGTGAATTTCGGGGGGGTGGCACCGGGGAGCTGTTTTTT
CASSEFRGGGTGELFF
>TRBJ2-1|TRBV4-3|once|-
TGCGCCACCGGGGATAGTATCGGCAATGAGCAGTTCTTC
CATGDSIGNEQFF
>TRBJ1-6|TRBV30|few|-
TGTGCCTGGAGAGATAAAGGGGGTTTTCGTTCACCCCTCCACTTT
CAWRDKGGFRSPLHF
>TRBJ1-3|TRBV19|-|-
TGTGCCAGTAGTATAATGAGACACCCAATCTCTGGAAACACCATATATTTT
CASSIMRHPISGNTIYF
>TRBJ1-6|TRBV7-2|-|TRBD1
TGTGCCAGCAGCTTAGGACAGGGTGGTAATTCACCCCTCCACTTT
CASSLGQGGNSPLHF
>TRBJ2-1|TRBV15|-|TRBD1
TGTGCCACCAGCAGACTAGACAGGGGTGGGACCTACAATGAGCAGTTCTTC
CATSRLDRGGTYNEQFF
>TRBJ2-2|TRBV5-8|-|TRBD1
TGTGCCAGCAACATACAGGGGGCGATCGGGGAGCTGTTTTTT
CASNIQGAIGELFF
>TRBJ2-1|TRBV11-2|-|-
TGTGCCAGCAGCTTAGAAGGCCGACTAGGGGCGCAGTTCTTC
CASSLEGRLGAQFF
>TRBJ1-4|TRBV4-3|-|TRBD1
TGCGCCAGCAGCCACCACAGGGGGCTGGGAGAAAAACTGTTTTTT
CASSHHRGLGEKLFF
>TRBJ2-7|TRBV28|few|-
TGTGCCAGCAGTTTAGGGCAGTTTTTGGAGCAGTACTTC
CASSLGQFLEQYF
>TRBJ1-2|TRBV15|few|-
TGTGCCACCAGCATGGCAGAATATGGCTACACCTTC
CATSMAEYGYTF
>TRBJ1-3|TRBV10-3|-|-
TGTGCCATCAAGGAAAATGACAGACTCCCTGGAAACACCATATATTTT
CAIKENDRLPGNTIYF
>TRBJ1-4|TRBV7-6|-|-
TGTGCCAGCAGCTTAGCTGCAGGGCGCGGTACTAATGAAAAACTGTTTTTT
CASSLAAGRGTNEKLFF
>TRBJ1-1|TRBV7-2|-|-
TGTGCCAGCAGCTTAGTGTCGGGGAGCCGATCTGAAGCTTTCTTT
CASSLVSGSRSEAFF
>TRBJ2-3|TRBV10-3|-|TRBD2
TGTGCCATCAGTGAGGGGAGGGGAGGAGCAGATACGCAGTATTTT
CAISEGRGGADTQYF
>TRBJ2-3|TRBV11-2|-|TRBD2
TGTGCCAGCCTGAGGATAGCGGGAGGGGGTACGCAGTATTTT
CASLRIAGGGTQYF
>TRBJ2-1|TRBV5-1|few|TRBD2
TGCGCCAGCAGCGCAAACCCTAGCGGACCGACTACCTACAATGAGCAGTTCTTC
CASSANPSGPTTYNEQFF
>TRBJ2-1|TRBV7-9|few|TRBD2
TGTGCCAGCAGCTTAGGGACTAGCAGCTCCTACAATGAGCAGTTCTTC
CASSLGTSSSYNEQFF
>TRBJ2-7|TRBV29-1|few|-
TGCAGCGTTGAGGAGGATGAAGAGGCCTACGAGCAGTACTTC
CSVEEDEEAYEQYF
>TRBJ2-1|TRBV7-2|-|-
TGTGCCAGCAGCCCCCCCGGTGGAGCGGTATACAATGAGCAGTTCTTC
CASSPPGGAVYNEQFF
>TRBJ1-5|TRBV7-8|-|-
TGTGCCAGCAGCTCCCGACAGGACCAGCCCCAGCATTTT
CASSSRQDQPQHF
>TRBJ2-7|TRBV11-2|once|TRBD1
TGTGCCAGCAGCTTAACCCGGGACAGAACCTACGAGCAGTACTTC
CASSLTRDRTYEQYF
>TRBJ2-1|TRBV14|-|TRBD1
TGTGCCAGCAGCCAAGTCTACAGGGGGAGCTCCTACAATGAGCAGTTCTTC
CASSQVYRGSSYNEQFF
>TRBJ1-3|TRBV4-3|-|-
TGCGCCAGCAGCCAAGCGCCAGGGCCTGGAAACACCATATATTTT
CASSQAPGPGNTIYF
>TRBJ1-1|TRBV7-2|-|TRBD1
TGTGCCAGCAGCTTTCAAGGGACAGGGGTCGGCACTGAAGCTTTCTTT
CASSFQGTGVGTEAFF
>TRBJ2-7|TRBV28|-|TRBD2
TGTGCCAGCAGTAACGGGCGGGGGGGCACCTACGAGCAGTACTTC
CASSNGRGGTYEQYF
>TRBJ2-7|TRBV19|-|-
TGTGCCAGTAGTCCGGGACTTTCCTACGAGCAGTACTTC
CASSPGLSYEQYF
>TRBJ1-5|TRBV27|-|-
TGTGCCAGCAGTCAGACAGGCAATCAGCCCCAGCATTTT
CASSQTGNQPQHF
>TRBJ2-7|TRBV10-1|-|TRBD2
TGCGCCAGCATGGGAACGGGAGGGTCCTACGAGCAGTACTTC
CASMGTGGSYEQYF
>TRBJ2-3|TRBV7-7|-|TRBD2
TGTGCTAGCAGCGATAGCGGGGGGGCCTCTGATACGCAGTATTTT
CASSDSGGASDTQYF
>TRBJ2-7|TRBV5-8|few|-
TGTGCCAGCACCTCCTTGGGGGGACCGAGGGGCAGCGAGCAGTACTTC
CASTSLGGPRGSEQYF
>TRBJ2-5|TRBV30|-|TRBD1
TGTGCCTGGAACGGACAGGTTCAAGAGACCCAGTACTTC
CAWNGQVQETQYF
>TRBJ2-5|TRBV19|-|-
TGTGCCAGTAGTATAAGCTCGCAAGAGACCCAGTACTTC
CASSISSQETQYF
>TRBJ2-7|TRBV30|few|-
TGTGCCTGGAGTTCCCCAGGGGGGACCTCCTACGAGCAGTACTTC
CAWSSPGGTSYEQYF
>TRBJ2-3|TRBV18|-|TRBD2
TGTGCCAGCTCACCCGCGGGACTAGCGGGAGGAGATACGCAGTATTTT
CASSPAGLAGGDTQYF
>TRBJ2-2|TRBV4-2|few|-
TGTGCCAGCAGCCAAGTTAGCTCCGGGGAGCTGTTTTTT
CASSQVSSGELFF
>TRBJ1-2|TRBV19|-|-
TGTGCCAGTACCGAGCGCCTCCACGGTGGCTACACCTTC
CASTERLHGGYTF
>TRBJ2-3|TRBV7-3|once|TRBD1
TGTGCCAGCAGCCAAAGCCCCGGGACAGGGATCTCGGACACAGATACGCAGTATTTT
CASSQSPGTGISDTDTQYF
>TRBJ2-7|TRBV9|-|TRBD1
TGTGCCAGCAGCGTAGATCCCGGACAGGGGAGTGTCGAGCAGTACTTC
CASSVDPGQGSVEQYF
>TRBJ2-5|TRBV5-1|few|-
TGCGCCAGCAGCGAGGGGGGGCAGACCCAGTACTTC
CASSEGGQTQYF
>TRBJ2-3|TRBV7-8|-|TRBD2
TGTGCCAGCAGCGCCCCCCGGGGCGGGGGGGCCGGAAAGGCGCAGTATTTT
CASSAPRGGGAGKAQYF
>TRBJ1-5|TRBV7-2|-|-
TGTGCCAGCAGCCCACTTGGGAGGGAGCAGCCCCAGCATTTT
CASSPLGREQPQHF
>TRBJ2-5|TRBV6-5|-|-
TGTGCCAGTCACTCTAACCCGTACCAAGAGACCCAGTACTTC
CASHSNPYQETQYF
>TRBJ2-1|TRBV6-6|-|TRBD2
TGTGCCAGCAGTTACTCGCGGGAGACGCAGTACAATGAGCAGTTCTTC
CASSYSRETQYNEQFF
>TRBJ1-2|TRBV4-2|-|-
TGTGCCAGCGGGTTGGACAGCCCCGGCTCGGGTGGCTACACCTTC
CASGLDSPGSGGYTF
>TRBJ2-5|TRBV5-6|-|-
TGTGCCAGCAGTGGGACACGTCAAGAGACCCAGTACTTC
CASSGTRQETQYF
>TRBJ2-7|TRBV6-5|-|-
TGTGCCAGCGAAGGCGGGAAGAACGAGCAGTACTTC
CASEGGKNEQYF
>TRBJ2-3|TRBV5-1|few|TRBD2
TGCGCCAGCAGCTTAACAATAGCGGGGGGGGCAGATACGCAGTATTTT
CASSLTIAGGADTQYF